This is a list of T cell receptor beta chains from one sample in a study of T cell responses to AZD1222 COVID-19 vaccine. Some clones are missing from TCRdb's copy, which holds only in-frame ones; the method was immunoSEQ multiplex PCR. The sample lists approximately 190,000 clones, under 95% occurring once. The sample in question was peripheral blood, obtained on day 0 of AZD1222 vaccination. The receptors stem from an adult in good health. Both conserved end residues are part of each CDR3. The D gene is left open where the match is weak. Rows give clone size only sometimes, using once, few, many, or a class for an expanded clone.

TRBJ1-2 - TRBV18 - TGTGCCAGCTCACCCGGGGGGGGCAATGGCTACACCTTC CASSPGGGNGYTF
TRBJ2-1 - TRBV6-5 - TGTGCCAGCAGTTTCAAGGGACTCCACAATGAGCAGTTCTTC CASSFKGLHNEQFF
TRBJ2-2 - TRBV7-3 - TGTGCCAGCAGCCACGGACTTTACACCGGGGAGCTGTTTTTT CASSHGLYTGELFF
TRBJ2-7 - TRBV4-3 - TGCGCCAGCAGCCACGAAAGGGACGGTAGCTCCTACGAGCAGTACTTC CASSHERDGSSYEQYF
TRBJ1-5 - TRBV6-2/TRBV6-3 - TGTGCCAGCAGCTCTTGGGAGGGGCAGGGCAATCAGCCCCAGCATTTT CASSSWEGQGNQPQHF
TRBJ2-1 - TRBV12-3/TRBV12-4 - TGTGCCAGCAGTTTTGAATACAATGAGCAGTTCTTC CASSFEYNEQFF
TRBJ1-1 TRBD1 TRBV9 - TGTGCCAGCAGCGGAGGACCTTGGGACAGGGAGGCTTTCTTT CASSGGPWDREAFF
TRBJ2-1 TRBD2 TRBV5-1 - TGCGCCAGCAGCTTGGACACTAGCGGCTCCTACAATGAGCAGTTCTTC CASSLDTSGSYNEQFF
TRBJ1-2 - TRBV7-9 - TGTGCCAGCAGCGTCGAAGGGGGCTACACCTTC CASSVEGGYTF
TRBJ1-1 TRBD1 TRBV4-3 - TGCGCCAGCAGCCAGACAGGGAGGGGGGTGAACACTGAAGCTTTCTTT CASSQTGRGVNTEAFF
TRBJ1-3 - TRBV10-3 - TGTGCCATCAGTGCAGCCGACACTATCTCTGGAAACACCATATATTTT CAISAADTISGNTIYF
TRBJ2-1 - TRBV3-1/TRBV3-2 - TGTGCCAGCAGCCACCAGATTGAATACCGGGGGGAGCAGTTCTTC CASSHQIEYRGEQFF
TRBJ1-2 - TRBV16 - TGTGCCAGCAGCCAAGGGACTCCGAACTATGGCTACACCTTC CASSQGTPNYGYTF
TRBJ2-4 - TRBV5-3 - TGTGCCAGAAGCTTGGAGGGGCAACTAGCCAAAAACATTCAGTACTTC CARSLEGQLAKNIQYF
TRBJ2-3 TRBD2 TRBV6-6 - TGTGCCAGCAGCGGACTAGCGGGTTCAGATACGCAGTATTTT CASSGLAGSDTQYF
TRBJ1-1 - TRBV5-5 - TGTGCCAGCAGCTTGGTGAAGGGGGTCGACACTGAAGCTTTCTTT CASSLVKGVDTEAFF
TRBJ1-2 - TRBV5-6 - TGTGCCAGCAGCATTGGGGGAAGGGCCAGGGAAAAGGGCGGCTACACCTTC CASSIGGRAREKGGYTF
TRBJ2-7 TRBD1 TRBV6-2/TRBV6-3 - TGTGCCAGCAGCACCCGGGGGACAGGTCCGGAGACCTACGAGCAGTACTTC CASSTRGTGPETYEQYF
TRBJ2-3 TRBD2 TRBV19 - TGTGCCAGTAGCCATGGTAGCGGGGTCACAGATACGCAGTATTTT CASSHGSGVTDTQYF
TRBJ2-3 TRBD1 TRBV7-9 once TGTGCCAGCAGCCAACAGGGGGCTGGAGATACGCAGTATTTT CASSQQGAGDTQYF
TRBJ1-1 - TRBV7-9 once TGTGCCAGCAGCCCCACATCGTGGGGCACTGAAGCTTTCTTT CASSPTSWGTEAFF
TRBJ2-4 TRBD1 TRBV6-2/TRBV6-3 - TGTGCCAGCAGTCCGCTTGGACAGGGGGCGGCCAAAAACATTCAGTACTTC CASSPLGQGAAKNIQYF
TRBJ2-1 - TRBV24-1 - TGTGCCACCAGAGGCCCTCAGGGGCCGCTTTACAATGAGCAGTTCTTC CATRGPQGPLYNEQFF
TRBJ2-3 TRBD2 TRBV5-1 once TGCGCCAGCAGCTTGGCCGAACTAGCGGGCACAGATACGCAGTATTTT CASSLAELAGTDTQYF
TRBJ1-2 - TRBV6-6 once TGTGCCAGCAGTCCGGGGAGCGGTAACTATGGCTACACCTTC CASSPGSGNYGYTF
TRBJ2-7 - TRBV13 - TGTGCCAGCAGCGGTGGTATAGCGCAATCCTACGAGCAGTACTTC CASSGGIAQSYEQYF
TRBJ1-4 TRBD1 TRBV24-1 - TGTGCCACCAGAATGGACAGGGGGCTTCCGACTAATGAAAAACTGTTTTTT CATRMDRGLPTNEKLFF
TRBJ2-1 - TRBV29-1 - TGCAGCGTTGATAATAGTGCTATCCATGAGCAGTTCTTC CSVDNSAIHEQFF
TRBJ2-3 TRBD2 TRBV6-5 once TGTGCCAGCAGTCACCTTAGCGGGGAGGATACGCAGTATTTT CASSHLSGEDTQYF
TRBJ2-5 - TRBV7-2 - TGTGCCAGCAGCTTAGCGAAAAGTGAGACCCAGTACTTC CASSLAKSETQYF
TRBJ2-5 - TRBV6-5 once TGTGCCAGCAGTTACTGGGGGAGCCCCAGAGAGACCCAGTACTTC CASSYWGSPRETQYF
TRBJ1-1 - TRBV5-1 few TGCGCCAGCAGCGGTCCGGGTCAAGGGGGCACTGAAGCTTTCTTT CASSGPGQGGTEAFF
TRBJ2-5 - TRBV19 - TGTGCCAGTAGTTTTAGGTACCGGGAGACCCAGTACTTC CASSFRYRETQYF
TRBJ1-1 - TRBV19 - TGTGCCAGTAGGAATAAGAACCCAGAGCGCACTGAAGCTTTCTTT CASRNKNPERTEAFF
TRBJ2-7 TRBD1 TRBV5-1 - TGCGCCAGCAGCCCTCCGACAGGGACCTACGAGCAGTACTTC CASSPPTGTYEQYF
TRBJ1-1 - TRBV12-5 - TGTGCTAGTAACCGACCCAATGGGCACACTGAAGCTTTCTTT CASNRPNGHTEAFF
TRBJ1-3 - TRBV7-3 few TGTGCCAGCAGTTTGGGGGTTTCAAACACCATATATTTT CASSLGVSNTIYF
TRBJ2-3 TRBD1 TRBV29-1 - TGCAGCATAGACAGGGGCGTAGATACGCAGTATTTT CSIDRGVDTQYF
TRBJ2-3 TRBD2 TRBV24-1 - TGTGCCACCAGTGATAATAGCGGGAAAAGCACAGATACGCAGTATTTT CATSDNSGKSTDTQYF
TRBJ1-6 TRBD1 TRBV5-8 - TGTGCCAGCAGCGACGACAGGGTGTCCTATAATTCACCCCTCCACTTT CASSDDRVSYNSPLHF
TRBJ1-5 TRBD1 TRBV18 - TGTGCCAGCTCACCTACGGACAGGGTTTATCAGCCCCAGCATTTT CASSPTDRVYQPQHF
TRBJ2-7 - TRBV5-8 - TGTGCCAGCAGCTTTTTGGGCACAGTGCCCTACGAGCAGTACTTC CASSFLGTVPYEQYF
TRBJ1-1 - TRBV18 - TGTGCCAGCTCACCGGGGAACACTGAAGCTTTCTTT CASSPGNTEAFF
TRBJ1-2 - TRBV6-5 - TGTGCCAGCCTGCCCGCAAATTCGCGGTTCAATGGCTACACCTTC CASLPANSRFNGYTF
TRBJ2-7 TRBD1 TRBV11-1 - TGTGCCAGCAGTAGTGGGGCAGGGGGCTTCTACGAGCAGTACTTC CASSSGAGGFYEQYF
TRBJ2-5 - TRBV11-2 - TGTGCCAGCAGCTTAGTGGGTGTCGGAGAGACCCAGTACTTC CASSLVGVGETQYF
TRBJ2-1 TRBD2 TRBV7-3 - TGTGCCAGCTCCGGACTAGCGGGAGTTCCCTACAATGAGCAGTTCTTC CASSGLAGVPYNEQFF
TRBJ1-5 - TRBV6-5 - TGTGCCAGCAGCCCCGGTCGGGGCAATCAGCCCCAGCATTTT CASSPGRGNQPQHF
TRBJ2-1 - TRBV2 few TGTGCCAGCAGTGAAATGGACGCCGCCTACAATGAGCAGTTCTTC CASSEMDAAYNEQFF
TRBJ1-3 TRBD1 TRBV7-6 - TGTGCCAGCAGCATCGGGACAGGGGACTCTGGAAACACCATATATTTT CASSIGTGDSGNTIYF